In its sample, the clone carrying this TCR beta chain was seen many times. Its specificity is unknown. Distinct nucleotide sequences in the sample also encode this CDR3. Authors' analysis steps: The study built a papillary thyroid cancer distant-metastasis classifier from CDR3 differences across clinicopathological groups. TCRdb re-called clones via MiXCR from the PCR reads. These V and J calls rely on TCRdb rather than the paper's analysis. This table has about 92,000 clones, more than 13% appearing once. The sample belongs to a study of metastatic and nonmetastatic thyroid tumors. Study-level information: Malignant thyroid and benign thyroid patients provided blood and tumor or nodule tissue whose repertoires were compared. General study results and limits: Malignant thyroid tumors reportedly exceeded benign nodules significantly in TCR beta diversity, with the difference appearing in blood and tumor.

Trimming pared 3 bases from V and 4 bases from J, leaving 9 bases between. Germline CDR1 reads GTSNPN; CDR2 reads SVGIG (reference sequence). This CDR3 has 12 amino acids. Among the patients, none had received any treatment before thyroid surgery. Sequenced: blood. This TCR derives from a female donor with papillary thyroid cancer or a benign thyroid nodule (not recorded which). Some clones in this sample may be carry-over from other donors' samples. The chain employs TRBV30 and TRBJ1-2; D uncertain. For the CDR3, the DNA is TGTGCCTGGAGAAAAACGGGCTATGGCTACACCTTC. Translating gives CAWRKTGYGYTF.